A selection of T cell receptor beta chains follows, all from one sample in a study of OX40 agonist ivuxolimab in advanced cancers. Sequencing was performed with immunoSEQ multiplex PCR; in TCRdb, only in-frame clones are kept and a portion is missing. The sample includes 55,000 to 70,000 clones, about 86% of them seen just once. The sample in question was CD4+ or CD8+ T cells sorted from blood, obtained in a trial of the OX40 agonist ivuxolimab. Every receptor here comes from an adult with an advanced solid tumor such as melanoma, head and neck, liver or kidney cancer. Each CDR3 is given without its conserved first and last residue.

v_call	j_call	cdr3_aa
TRBV5-1	TRBJ2-1	ASSLEGTQSYNEQF
TRBV6-6	TRBJ2-7	ASSYETGSAEQY
TRBV21-1	TRBJ1-5	AIPSPHSNQPQH
TRBV4-2	TRBJ1-2	ASSSPGFYGYT
TRBV15	TRBJ2-1	ATSRVKGAGGGNEQF
TRBV30	TRBJ2-5	AWSVEFGLQETQY
TRBV14	TRBJ1-2	ASNQGGNYGYT
TRBV4-3	TRBJ1-5	ASSQDGPGSNQPQH
TRBV9	TRBJ2-6	ASSVVAGGANVLT
TRBV4-3	TRBJ2-1	ASSQAAPTYNEQF
TRBV29-1	TRBJ2-5	SVLTVEETQY
TRBV5-1	TRBJ1-1	ASGSAPTGVDEAF
TRBV5-6	TRBJ2-7	ASSPRTGTSYEQY
TRBV10-3	TRBJ1-4	AISSQGERYEKLF
TRBV5-3	TRBJ1-2	AREGYT
TRBV29-1	TRBJ2-3	SVPLGFTDTQY
TRBV28	TRBJ1-3	ASRDNSGNTIY
TRBV4-3	TRBJ1-6	ASSQYRGSPLH
TRBV5-1	TRBJ2-5	ASMASGGAWETQY
TRBV30	TRBJ1-1	AWSNVRNTEAF
TRBV4-1	TRBJ2-7	ASSQGLAGYYYEQY
TRBV4-3	TRBJ1-4	ASSQGMSGNEKLF
TRBV10-3	TRBJ1-5	ATGQGTDSNQPQH
TRBV6-6	TRBJ2-3	ASTPTGGNTDTQY
TRBV29-1	TRBJ1-2	SVGTGFEFSGYT
TRBV6-6	TRBJ2-7	ASSYDVNEQY
TRBV5-4	TRBJ1-2	ASSLDRRSGYGYT
TRBV7-3	TRBJ2-1	ASSSRASGGPYEQF
TRBV5-1	TRBJ2-7	ASSLAAAPASEQY
TRBV28	TRBJ2-7	ASTLTGANYEQY
TRBV7-8	TRBJ2-3	ASSPGDRFTDTQY
TRBV27	TRBJ1-2	ASSPTHRGANYGYT
TRBV19	TRBJ1-5	ASSSWTGGMGYSNQPQH
TRBV18	TRBJ2-7	ASSPPSPGAYEQY
TRBV10-2	TRBJ2-1	ASRSSGGFLSSYNEQF
TRBV7-2	TRBJ2-1	ASSLWGTHNEQF
TRBV2	TRBJ2-5	ASKADTTSETQY
TRBV5-5	TRBJ2-2	ASSLGDTGELF
TRBV19	TRBJ1-1	ASSRQGGLFNTEAF
TRBV2	TRBJ2-7	ASSEGAGFTYEQY
TRBV7-2	TRBJ1-5	ASSLHWGGSSNQPQH
TRBV19	TRBJ1-6	ASTEVGAGSPLH
TRBV4-3	TRBJ2-3	ASSQAPPTDTQY
TRBV30	TRBJ1-1	AWIPQAFGRQHTEAF
TRBV5-4	TRBJ1-1	ASSLPPPTEAF
TRBV27	TRBJ2-3	ASSYPRDTRRDTQY
TRBV28	TRBJ1-5	ASSLLFTGAGLNQPQH
TRBV19	TRBJ2-1	ASIGRGTSHNEQF